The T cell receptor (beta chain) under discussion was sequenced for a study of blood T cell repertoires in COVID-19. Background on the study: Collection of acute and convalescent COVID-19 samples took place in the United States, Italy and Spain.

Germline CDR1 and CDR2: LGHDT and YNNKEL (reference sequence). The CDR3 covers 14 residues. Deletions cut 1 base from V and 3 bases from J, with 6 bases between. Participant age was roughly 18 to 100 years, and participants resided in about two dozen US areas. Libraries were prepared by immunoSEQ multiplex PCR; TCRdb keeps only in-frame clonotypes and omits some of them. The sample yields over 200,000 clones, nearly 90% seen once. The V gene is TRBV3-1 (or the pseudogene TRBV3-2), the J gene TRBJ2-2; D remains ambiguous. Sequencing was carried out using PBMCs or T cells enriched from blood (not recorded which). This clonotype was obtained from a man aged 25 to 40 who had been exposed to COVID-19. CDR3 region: CASSQGRDTGELFF. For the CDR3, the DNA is TGTGCCAGCAGCCAAGGAAGAGACACCGGGGAGCTGTTTTTT.